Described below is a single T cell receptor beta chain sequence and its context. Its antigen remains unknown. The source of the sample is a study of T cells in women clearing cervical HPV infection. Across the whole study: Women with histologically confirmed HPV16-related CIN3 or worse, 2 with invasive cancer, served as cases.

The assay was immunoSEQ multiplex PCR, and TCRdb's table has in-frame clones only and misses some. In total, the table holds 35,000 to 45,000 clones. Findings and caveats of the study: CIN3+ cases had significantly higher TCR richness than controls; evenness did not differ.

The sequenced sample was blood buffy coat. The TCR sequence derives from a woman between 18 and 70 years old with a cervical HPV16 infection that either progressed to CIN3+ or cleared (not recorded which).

The CDR3 DNA, read in part, is TGCAGTGCTAGAGATCGGGGGACTAGCCCAGATACG. Translated: CSARDRGTSPDT. The full CDR3 sequence reads CSARDRGTSPDTQYF. This chain connects TRBV20-1 to TRBJ2-3; TRBD2 matches at 9 bases. The CDR3 end is not reached by the read, which stops 3 residues before it; the germline J gene fills it in. The trim removed 0 bases at V and 4 bases at J, leaving 5 bases unmatched. CDR1 and CDR2 from the germline V gene are DFQATT and SNEGSKA (reference sequence). The CDR3 covers 15 residues.